These 23 T cell receptor beta chains were sequenced from one sample in a study of PD-1 blockade in classical Hodgkin lymphoma. All the patients suffered relapse after autologous stem cell transplantation, and brentuximab vedotin exposure differed. Using magnetic negative selection, the CD4+ T cells were separated out of thawed PBMCs. Assay used: immunoSEQ multiplex PCR; TCRdb lists only in-frame clones, some missing. Here the sample spans over 8,500 clones, 84% being singletons. Sequences were derived from CD4+ T cells from blood, sampled at baseline. Receptors originate from a human donor with classical Hodgkin lymphoma.

This chain uses TRBV30 with TRBJ2-7, with D perhaps assigned TRBD1 or TRBD2 (5 bases each). The CDR3 covers 13 residues. The V and J ends lost 1 base and 2 bases respectively, with 9 bases between them. CDR1 and CDR2 (germline): GTSNPN, SVGIG (reference sequence). The CDR3 region has the DNA TGTGCCTGGAGTGGGGACCGAACCTACGAGCAGTACTTC. Translation gives CAWSGDRTYEQYF.

In its sample, this clone was seen a few times. The chain joins TRBV5-5 to TRBJ1-1, with D unresolved. CDR3 length: 14 residues. V was trimmed by 0 bases and J by 4 bases, leaving 10 bases between them. Germline V gives CDR1 SGHKS, CDR2 YYEKEE (reference sequence). The CDR3 DNA reads TGTGCCAGCAGCTTGGACCCAGCTTTCACTGAAGCTTTCTTT. This translates into CASSLDPAFTEAFF.

V usage is TRBV19 and J usage is TRBJ2-1; D may be TRBD1 (6 bases). This CDR3 spans 12 amino acids. The V end lost 9 bases, the J end lost 8 bases, and 14 bases lay between the germline ends. Looked up from germline, CDR1 is LNHDA and CDR2 is SQIVND (reference sequence). The CDR3 here is CASGTTGDEQFF. The CDR3 DNA follows: TGTGCCAGCGGGACAACCGGGGATGAGCAGTTCTTC.

J is TRBJ2-3 and V is TRBV14; D is ambiguous. Germline V gene sequence: CDR1 SGHDN, CDR2 FVKESK. This CDR3 comprises 12 residues. Trimming stripped 3 bases from V and 8 bases from J, with 9 bases between. CDR3 in amino acids: CASSHGPGTQYF. The CDR3, as DNA: TGTGCCAGCAGCCATGGCCCTGGTACGCAGTATTTT.

This clone was seen a single time. V and J are TRBV6-6 and TRBJ1-1, with D uncertain. The CDR3 extends over 14 amino acids. V lost 5 bases to trimming and J lost 0 bases, with 10 bases between them. Per germline, CDR1 MNHNY and CDR2 SVGAGI (reference sequence). This chain's CDR3 is CASSDLGVNTEAFF. The CDR3 DNA reads TGTGCCAGCAGTGACCTTGGAGTGAACACTGAAGCTTTCTTT.

This rearrangement joins TRBV29-1 to TRBJ1-1; tentatively, D is TRBD1 (6 bases). CDR1 SQVTM and CDR2 ANQGSEA come from the germline V gene. Trimming took 5 bases from V and 4 from J, leaving 8 bases between them. The length of the CDR3 is 11 residues. CDR3 protein: CSVSGATEAFF. In DNA form, the CDR3 reads TGCAGCGTTTCGGGGGCCACTGAAGCTTTCTTT.

This clone came up a few times. J is TRBJ1-1 and V is TRBV14; D ambiguous. The CDR3 is made up of 13 amino acids. V was cut by 1 base and J by 7 bases, with 10 bases left in between. Per germline, CDR1 SGHDN and CDR2 FVKESK. CDR3 sequence (DNA): TGTGCCAGCAGCCAAGTGGGAGGAGGTGAAGCTTTCTTT. Amino acid sequence: CASSQVGGGEAFF.

This clone was seen only a few times. The genes are TRBV9 and TRBJ2-7; D uncertain. The V and J ends lost 2 bases and 2 bases respectively, with 5 bases between them. Per germline, CDR1 SGDLS and CDR2 YYNGEE. The CDR3 length is 12 residues. The CDR3 DNA follows: TGTGCCAGCAGCGTGGACCCCTACGAGCAGTACTTC. As protein: CASSVDPYEQYF.

This chain links TRBV18 with TRBJ1-2, with D tentatively TRBD1 (5 bases). In germline, CDR1 is KGHSH, CDR2 LQKENI. This CDR3 is built from 11 residues. V dropped 6 bases and J dropped 8 bases, with 10 bases sitting between them. The CDR3 DNA is TGTGCCAGCTCGCCGGGGGTCGGCTACACCTTC. Translated, it gives CASSPGVGYTF.

The chain uses TRBV19 and TRBJ2-5; 7 bases fit TRBD1. The CDR3 is 13 amino acids. Losses at the gene ends were 5 bases for V and 3 bases for J; bases not matched to a gene: 3. Germline V gene lookup returns CDR1 LNHDA and CDR2 SQIVND (reference sequence). This chain's CDR3 is CASSSDREETQYF. CDR3 sequence (DNA): TGTGCCAGTAGTTCAGACAGGGAAGAGACCCAGTACTTC. The variable domain in full, completed from reference TRBV19 and TRBJ2-5, reads DGGITQSPKYLFRKEGQNVTLSCEQNLNHDAMYWYRQDPGQGLRLIYYSQIVNDFQKGDIAEGYSVSREKKESFPLTVTSAQKNPTAFYLCASSSDREETQYFGPGTRLLVL.

The chain uses TRBV9 and TRBJ1-3; no reliable D call. Trimming removed 4 bases at V and 4 bases at J, with 12 bases between. The CDR3 runs to 14 residues. Germline CDR1 reads SGDLS; CDR2 reads YYNGEE. CDR3 coding DNA: TGTGCCAGCAGCAGTCGGCAGCAAGGAAACACCATATATTTT. Translation gives CASSSRQQGNTIYF. The full variable domain, rest sourced from reference TRBV9 and TRBJ1-3, is DSGVTQTPKHLITATGQRVTLRCSPRSGDLSVYWYQQSLDQGLQFLIQYYNGEERAKGNILERFSAQQFPDLHSELNLSSLELGDSALYFCASSSRQQGNTIYFGEGSWLTVV.

The V gene is TRBV18, the J gene TRBJ2-4; TRBD1 aligns across 8 bases. The CDR3 has 15 residues. V trimming: 5 bases; J trimming: 5 bases; junction bases outside the gene matches: 8. Germline V gene data show CDR1 as KGHSH and CDR2 as LQKENI. In DNA form, the CDR3 reads TGTGCCAGCTCAGGACAGGGCAGCCTCGAAAACATTCAGTACTTC. Translation gives CASSGQGSLENIQYF.

The rearrangement links TRBV5-1 to TRBJ2-7, with TRBD1 as a possible D gene (6 bases). The ends were cut back, 4 bases at V and 7 bases at J, with 21 bases in the middle. This CDR3 comprises 15 residues. Germline V gene lookup returns CDR1 SGHRS and CDR2 YFSETQ. The CDR3 DNA follows: TGCGCCAGCAGCCCCCTAGGACAGTCTGTGGGGGAGCAGTACTTC. Its translation: CASSPLGQSVGEQYF. The full variable domain, with the rest looked up from reference TRBV5-1 and TRBJ2-7, is KAGVTQTPRYLIKTRGQQVTLSCSPISGHRSVSWYQQTPGQGLQFLFEYFSETQRNKGNFPGRFSGRQFSNSRSEMNVSTLELGDSALYLCASSPLGQSVGEQYFGPGTRLTVT.

The V call is TRBV5-1, the J call TRBJ2-1, with TRBD1 identical over 10 bases. Germline V gene sequence: CDR1 SGHRS, CDR2 YFSETQ. The CDR3 totals 15 residues. V lost 0 bases to trimming and J lost 10 bases; unmatched junction nucleotides: 7. The CDR3 here is CASSLVGTGVREQFF. In DNA, the CDR3 is TGCGCCAGCAGCTTGGTCGGGACAGGGGTTCGGGAGCAGTTCTTC.

The V call is TRBV5-5, the J call TRBJ2-7; 7 bases match TRBD2. Germline CDR1 and CDR2: SGHKS and YYEKEE (reference sequence). Trimming at V came to 0 bases and at J to 7 bases, leaving 10 bases not matched to a gene. The CDR3 runs to 15 residues. The CDR3 sequence is CASSLAASGHLEQYF. The CDR3 nucleotides are TGTGCCAGCAGCTTGGCGGCTAGCGGCCATCTAGAGCAGTACTTC.

This clone was detected only once. The gene calls are TRBV7-2 and TRBJ2-3; 12 bases are shared with TRBD2. There are 17 residues in the CDR3. Trimming took 2 bases from V and 6 from J; bases not matched to a gene: 9. CDR1 is SGHTA, CDR2 FQGNSA, per germline. The CDR3 nucleotides are TGTGCCAGCAGCTTATTGCCTAGCGGGAGGGCGGGGGATACGCAGTATTTT. This translates into CASSLLPSGRAGDTQYF.

This clone was observed a handful of times. CDR3: CASSPRGAGFVVTEAFF. The CDR3 nucleotides read TGTGCCAGCTCACCACGGGGGGCGGGTTTCGTTGTCACTGAAGCTTTCTTT. This chain connects TRBV18 to TRBJ1-1; D is perhaps TRBD1 (6 bases). V shed 1 base and J shed 4 bases, with 19 bases lying between them. Per germline, CDR1 KGHSH and CDR2 LQKENI. The CDR3 covers 17 residues.

The chain uses TRBV6-6 and TRBJ2-5; 10 bases are shared with TRBD1. From germline, CDR1 is MNHNY and CDR2 SVGAGI (reference sequence). The CDR3 sequence is 15 residues long. V was pared by 6 bases and J by 3 bases, with 7 bases of the junction left unmatched. CDR3 sequence reads: CASRRAGTGEETQYF. The DNA for the CDR3 is TGTGCCAGCAGAAGGGCCGGGACAGGGGAAGAGACCCAGTACTTC.

The rearrangement uses TRBV27 and TRBJ2-2; no firm D call. Looked up from germline, CDR1 is MNHEY and CDR2 is SMNVEV (reference sequence). This CDR3 has 13 amino acids. With 5 bases removed from V and 0 bases from J, the gap between germline ends came to 4 bases. As DNA, the CDR3 is TGTGCCAGCAGTCCGACGAACACCGGGGAGCTGTTTTTT. As protein: CASSPTNTGELFF.

The V gene is TRBV9, the J gene TRBJ2-3, with D tentatively TRBD2 (5 bases). Germline CDR1 and CDR2: SGDLS and YYNGEE. Trimming pared 1 base from V and 6 bases from J, leaving 12 bases between. The CDR3 length is 14 residues. The CDR3 DNA follows: TGTGCCAGCAGCGTACTAGCTGTAGCGGATACGCAGTATTTT. Translation: CASSVLAVADTQYF.

The V gene is TRBV5-5, the J gene TRBJ2-7; D possibly corresponds to TRBD1 (6 bases). The CDR3 has 15 amino acids. Germline CDR1 reads SGHKS; CDR2 reads YYEKEE (reference sequence). Trimming shortened V by 0 bases and J by 0 bases, and 10 bases separated the two germline ends. The CDR3 protein is CASSLVGRGSYEQYF. CDR3 bases: TGTGCCAGCAGCTTGGTTGGCAGGGGCTCCTACGAGCAGTACTTC.

This sequence joins TRBV4-1 and TRBJ2-1; 8 bases map to TRBD2. This CDR3 contains 16 residues. Germline lookup yields CDR1 MGHRA and CDR2 YSYEKL. V dropped 1 base and J dropped 4; count of bases not matched to a gene: 6. The CDR3 here is CASSQGGSGKYNEQFF. The CDR3, as DNA: TGCGCCAGCAGCCAAGGCGGTAGCGGGAAGTACAATGAGCAGTTCTTC.

This clone appeared a few times. The gene calls are TRBV29-1 and TRBJ1-2; D uncertain. Trimming removed 6 bases at V and 7 bases at J, with 15 bases between. This CDR3 spans 12 amino acids. Germline CDR1 is SQVTM and CDR2 is ANQGSEA. The CDR3 nucleotides are TGCAGCGTCCAGTGGGGTATTGGTGGCTACACCTTC. This codes for CSVQWGIGGYTF.